This T cell receptor beta chain was observed in a study of control samples from healthy donors and cancer patients. Unmatched junction bases numbered 8, after V lost 3 bases and J lost 7 bases. This CDR3 has 14 amino acids. The V gene's germline CDR1 is SGHRS and CDR2 YFSETQ. The sample holds a few counts of this clone. The protocol was immunoSEQ multiplex PCR, while the TCRdb copy is restricted to in-frame clones and leaves out a portion. The sample lists approximately 140,000 clones, 75% to 90% occurring once. The source is a woman aged 30 to 39 in good health. Material for sequencing was blood. This chain links TRBV5-1 with TRBJ2-7; 9 bases line up with TRBD2. As DNA, the CDR3 is TGCGCCAGCAGCTCCGTAGCGGGAGTTCCTGAGCAGTACTTC. Translating it yields CASSSVAGVPEQYF.